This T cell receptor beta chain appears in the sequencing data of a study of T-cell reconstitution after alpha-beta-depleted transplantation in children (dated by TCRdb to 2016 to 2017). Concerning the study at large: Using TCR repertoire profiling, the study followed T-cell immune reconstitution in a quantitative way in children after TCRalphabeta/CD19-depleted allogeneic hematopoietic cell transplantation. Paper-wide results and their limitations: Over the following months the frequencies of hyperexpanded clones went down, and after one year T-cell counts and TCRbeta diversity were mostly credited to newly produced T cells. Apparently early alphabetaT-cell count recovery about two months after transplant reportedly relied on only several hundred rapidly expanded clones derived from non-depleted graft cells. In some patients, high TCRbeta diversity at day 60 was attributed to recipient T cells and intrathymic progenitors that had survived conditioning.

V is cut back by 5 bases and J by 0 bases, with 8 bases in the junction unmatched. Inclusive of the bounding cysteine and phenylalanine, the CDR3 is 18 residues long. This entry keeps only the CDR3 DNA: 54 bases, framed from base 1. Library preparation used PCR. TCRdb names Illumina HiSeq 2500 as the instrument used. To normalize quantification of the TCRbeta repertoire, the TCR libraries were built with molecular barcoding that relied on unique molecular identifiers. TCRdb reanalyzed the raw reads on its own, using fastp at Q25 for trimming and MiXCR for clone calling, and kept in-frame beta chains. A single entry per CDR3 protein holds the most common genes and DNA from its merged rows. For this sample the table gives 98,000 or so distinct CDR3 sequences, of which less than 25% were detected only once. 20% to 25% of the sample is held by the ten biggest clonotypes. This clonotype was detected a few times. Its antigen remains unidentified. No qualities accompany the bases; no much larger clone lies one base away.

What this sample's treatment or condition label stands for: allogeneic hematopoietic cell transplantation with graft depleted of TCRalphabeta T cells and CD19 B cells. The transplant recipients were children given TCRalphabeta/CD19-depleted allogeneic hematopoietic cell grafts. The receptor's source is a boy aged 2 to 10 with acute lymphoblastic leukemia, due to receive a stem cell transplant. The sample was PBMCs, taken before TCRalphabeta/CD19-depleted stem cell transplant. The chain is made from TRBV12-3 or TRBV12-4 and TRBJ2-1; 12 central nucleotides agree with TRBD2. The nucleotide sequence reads TGTGCCAGCAGTCGCAGGACTAGCGGGATACTCTCCTACAATGAGCAGTTCTTC. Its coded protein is CASSRRTSGILSYNEQFF.